This TCR beta chain appears in the sequencing data of a study of blood T cell repertoires in COVID-19. In the study overall: T cells, B-cell-depleted T cells, or PBMCs supplied cDNA or gDNA.

Germline assignment: CDR1 MNHEY and CDR2 SVGAGI. The ends lost 5 bases at V and 5 bases at J; junction bases unmatched: 9. The CDR3 is 15 residues long. Seattle enrolled patients during active infection and tracked them longitudinally. Measured with immunoSEQ multiplex PCR; TCRdb has only the in-frame clones, and not every one. Of around 200,000 clones detected, over 80% appear once; the ten largest clones hold roughly 1.2%. The sample was peripheral blood. The rearrangement joins TRBV6-5 to TRBJ2-1; 7 bases are shared with TRBD1. The origin of this receptor is a woman aged 25 to 39 with COVID-19, enrolled during active disease. The CDR3 spells CASSRRGLPDNEQFF. The CDR3 DNA follows: TGTGCCAGCAGTCGTAGGGGGCTACCGGACAATGAGCAGTTCTTC.